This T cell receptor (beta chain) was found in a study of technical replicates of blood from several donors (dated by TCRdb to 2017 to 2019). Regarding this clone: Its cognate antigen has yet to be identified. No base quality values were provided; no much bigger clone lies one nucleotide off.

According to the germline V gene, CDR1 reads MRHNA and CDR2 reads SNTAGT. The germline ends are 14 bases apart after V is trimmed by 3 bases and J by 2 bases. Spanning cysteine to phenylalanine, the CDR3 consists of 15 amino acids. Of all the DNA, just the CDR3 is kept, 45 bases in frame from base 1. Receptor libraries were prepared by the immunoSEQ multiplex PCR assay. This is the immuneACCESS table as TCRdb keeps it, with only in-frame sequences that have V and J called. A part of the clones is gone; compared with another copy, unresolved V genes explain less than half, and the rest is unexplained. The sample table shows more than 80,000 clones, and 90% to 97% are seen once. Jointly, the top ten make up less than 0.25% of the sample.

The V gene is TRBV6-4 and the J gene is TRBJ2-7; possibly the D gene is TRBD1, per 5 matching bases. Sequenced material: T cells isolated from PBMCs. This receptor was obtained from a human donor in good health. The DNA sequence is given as TGTGCCAGCAGTGAACGCCAGGACATAGCCTACGAGCAGTACTTC. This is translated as CASSERQDIAYEQYF.